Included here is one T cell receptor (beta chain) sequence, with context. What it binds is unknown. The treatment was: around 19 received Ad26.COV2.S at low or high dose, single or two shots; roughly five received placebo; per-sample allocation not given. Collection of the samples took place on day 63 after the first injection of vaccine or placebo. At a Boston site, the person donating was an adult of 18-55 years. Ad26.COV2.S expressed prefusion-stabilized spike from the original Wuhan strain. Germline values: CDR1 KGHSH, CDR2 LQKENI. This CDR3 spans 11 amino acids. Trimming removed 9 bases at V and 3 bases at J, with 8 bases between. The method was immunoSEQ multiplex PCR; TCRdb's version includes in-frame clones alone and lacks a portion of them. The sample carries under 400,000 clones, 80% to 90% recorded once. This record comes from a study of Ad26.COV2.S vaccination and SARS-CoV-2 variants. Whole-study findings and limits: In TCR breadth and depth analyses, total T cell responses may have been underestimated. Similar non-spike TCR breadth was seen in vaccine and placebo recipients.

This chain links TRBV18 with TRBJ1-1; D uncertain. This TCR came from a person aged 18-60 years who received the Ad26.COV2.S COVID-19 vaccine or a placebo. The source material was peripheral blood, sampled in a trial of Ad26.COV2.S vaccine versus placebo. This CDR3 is CASKGYTEAFF. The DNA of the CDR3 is TGTGCCAGTAAGGGATACACTGAAGCTTTCTTT.